This entry concerns a single T cell receptor beta chain. These data come from a study of tumor-infiltrating lymphocytes in localized non-small cell lung cancer. The V gene lost 7 bases and the J gene lost 1 base, with 11 bases spanning the gap. Germline V CDR1 and CDR2: SQVTM, ANQGSEA. The CDR3 covers 12 residues. Only in-frame clones appear in the TCRdb table, and some are missing; sequencing was by immunoSEQ multiplex PCR. Of about 23,000 clones listed, 69% were seen once; the top ten hold 14% to 15%. The rearrangement joins TRBV29-1 to TRBJ2-7; maybe TRBD1 (5 bases). What was sequenced was lung tumor tissue. This TCR derives from a human donor with non-small cell lung cancer. The CDR3 DNA follows: TGCAGCGCTGGAGACAGATCCTACGAGCAGTACTTC. This encodes CSAGDRSYEQYF.